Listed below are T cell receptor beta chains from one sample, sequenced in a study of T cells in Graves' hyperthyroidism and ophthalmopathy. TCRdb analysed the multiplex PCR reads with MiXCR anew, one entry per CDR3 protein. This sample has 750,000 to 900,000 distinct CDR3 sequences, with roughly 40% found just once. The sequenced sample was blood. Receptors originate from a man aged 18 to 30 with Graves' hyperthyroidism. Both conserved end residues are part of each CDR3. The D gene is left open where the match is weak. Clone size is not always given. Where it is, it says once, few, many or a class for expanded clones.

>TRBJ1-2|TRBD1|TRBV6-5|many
CASSSGTASAGYTF
TGTGCCAGCAGCTCCGGGACAGCCTCTGCCGGCTACACCTTC
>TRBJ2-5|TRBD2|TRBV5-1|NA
CASSLSGGAKTQYF
TGCGCCAGCAGCTTGAGCGGGGGGGCAAAGACCCAGTACTTC
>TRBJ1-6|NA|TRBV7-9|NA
CASSDGVGGSPLHF
TGTGCCAGCAGCGACGGGGTCGGTGGCTCACCCCTCCACTTT
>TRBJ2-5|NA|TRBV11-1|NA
CASSLETAWETQYF
TGTGCCAGCAGCTTAGAAACCGCCTGGGAGACCCAGTACTTC
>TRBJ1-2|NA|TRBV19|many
CASRNPDTVYGYTF
TGTGCCAGCCGAAATCCCGACACCGTCTATGGCTACACCTTC
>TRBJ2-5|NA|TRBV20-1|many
CSAIGQTETQYF
TGCAGTGCTATAGGACAGACAGAGACCCAGTACTTC
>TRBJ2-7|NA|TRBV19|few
CASSIADSGYEQYF
TGTGCCAGTAGTATTGCCGACTCCGGGTACGAGCAGTACTTC
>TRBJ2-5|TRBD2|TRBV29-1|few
CSVSARTSEQETQYF
TGCAGCGTTTCCGCGCGGACTAGCGAACAAGAGACCCAGTACTTC
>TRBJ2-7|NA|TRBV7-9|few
CASSLGPGRHPYEQYF
TGTGCCAGCAGCTTAGGACCGGGACGGCACCCCTACGAGCAGTACTTC
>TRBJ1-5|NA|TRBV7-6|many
CASSSDTVNQPQHF
TGTGCCAGCAGCTCCGACACAGTCAATCAGCCCCAGCATTTT
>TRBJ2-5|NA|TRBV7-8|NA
CASSQDMGAKETQYF
TGTGCCAGCAGCCAAGATATGGGGGCGAAAGAGACCCAGTACTTC
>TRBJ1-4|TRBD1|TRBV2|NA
CASSETGDEKLFF
TGTGCCAGCAGTGAAACAGGGGATGAAAAACTGTTTTTT
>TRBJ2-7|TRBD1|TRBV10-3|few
CAISEGAGQGYEQYF
TGTGCCATCAGTGAAGGGGCGGGACAGGGCTACGAGCAGTACTTC
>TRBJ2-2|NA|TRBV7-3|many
CASSPGHNTGELFF
TGTGCCAGCAGCCCCGGACACAACACCGGGGAGCTGTTTTTT
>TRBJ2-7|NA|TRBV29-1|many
CSVELLGGYEQYF
TGCAGCGTTGAACTACTCGGGGGCTACGAGCAGTACTTC
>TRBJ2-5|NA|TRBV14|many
CASSQVVYAQYF
TGTGCCAGCAGCCAAGTTGTGTACGCACAGTACTTC
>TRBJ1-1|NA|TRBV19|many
CASKQAGANTEAFF
TGTGCCAGTAAACAGGCGGGAGCGAACACTGAAGCTTTCTTT
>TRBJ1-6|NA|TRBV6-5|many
CASSLSWKVEDSPLHF
TGTGCCAGCAGTTTAAGCTGGAAGGTGGAGGATTCACCCCTCCACTTT
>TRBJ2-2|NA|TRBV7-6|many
CASSSGGDLKLFF
TGTGCCAGCAGCTCCGGAGGGGACTTAAAGCTGTTTTTT
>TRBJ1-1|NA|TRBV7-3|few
CASSLNGMNTEAFF
TGTGCCAGCAGCTTAAACGGGATGAACACTGAAGCTTTCTTT
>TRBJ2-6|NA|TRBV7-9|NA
CASRTGGAGANVLTF
TGTGCCAGCAGGACCGGTGGGGCTGGGGCCAACGTCCTGACTTTC
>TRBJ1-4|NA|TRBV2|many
CASSDKDTRGEKLFF
TGTGCCAGCAGTGACAAGGACACCCGGGGAGAAAAACTGTTTTTT
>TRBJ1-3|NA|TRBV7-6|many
CASSLDSGSGNTIYF
TGTGCCAGCAGCTTAGACAGCGGCTCTGGAAACACCATATATTTT
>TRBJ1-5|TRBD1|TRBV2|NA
CASRYRGLQPQHF
TGTGCCAGCAGGTACAGGGGGCTTCAGCCCCAGCATTTT
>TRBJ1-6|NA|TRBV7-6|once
CASSQEGLMDNSPLHF
TGTGCCAGCAGCCAAGAGGGCCTGATGGATAATTCACCCCTCCACTTT
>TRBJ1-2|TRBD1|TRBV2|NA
CASSEPGGGNTF
TGTGCCAGCAGTGAACCAGGGGGTGGAAACACCTTC
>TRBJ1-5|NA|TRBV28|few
CASSDTGFGQPQHF
TGTGCCAGCAGTGATACAGGGTTTGGTCAGCCCCAGCATTTT
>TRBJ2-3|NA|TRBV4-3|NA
CASSQGQGLRDTQYF
TGCGCCAGCAGCCAAGGGCAGGGACTTAGGGATACGCAGTATTTT
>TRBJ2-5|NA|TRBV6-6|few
CASTQTSGHQETQYF
TGTGCCAGCACCCAAACATCTGGGCACCAAGAGACCCAGTACTTC
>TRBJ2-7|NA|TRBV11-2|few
CASSSGVGGPYEQYF
TGTGCCAGCAGCTCTGGTGTTGGGGGTCCCTACGAGCAGTACTTC
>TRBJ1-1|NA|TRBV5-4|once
CASSFGFALNTEALF
TGTGCCAGCAGCTTTGGTTTCGCCTTGAACACTGAAGCTCTCTTT
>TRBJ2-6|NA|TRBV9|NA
CASSGTANTGANVLTF
TGTGCCAGCAGCGGGACGGCGAACACCGGGGCCAACGTCCTGACTTTC
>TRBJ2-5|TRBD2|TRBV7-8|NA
CASSLDGLAGGPGETQYF
TGTGCCAGCAGCTTAGACGGACTAGCGGGGGGGCCTGGAGAGACCCAGTACTTC
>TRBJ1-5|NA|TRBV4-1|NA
CASSDDINQPQHF
TGCGCCAGCAGCGACGACATCAATCAGCCCCAGCATTTT
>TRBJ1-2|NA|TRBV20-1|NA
CSAADRDYGYTF
TGCAGTGCAGCAGACCGGGACTATGGCTACACCTTC
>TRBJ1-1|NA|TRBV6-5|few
CASHTSGGDAEAFF
TGTGCCAGCCATACCTCCGGGGGGGACGCTGAAGCTTTCTTT
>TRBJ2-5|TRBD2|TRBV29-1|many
CSVEVAGREETQYF
TGCAGCGTTGAAGTAGCCGGGAGGGAAGAGACCCAGTACTTC
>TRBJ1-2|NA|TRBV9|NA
CASSVEGSHGYTF
TGTGCCAGCAGCGTAGAGGGAAGCCATGGCTACACCTTC
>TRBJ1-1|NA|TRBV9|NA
CASSVDGTLNAFF
TGTGCCAGCAGCGTAGACGGCACACTGAACGCTTTCTTT
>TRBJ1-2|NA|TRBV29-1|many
CSAEEQGTGYGYTF
TGCAGCGCGGAGGAACAGGGTACGGGCTATGGCTACACCTTC
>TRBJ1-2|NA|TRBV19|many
CASTSANYGYTF
TGTGCCAGTACATCGGCTAACTATGGCTACACCTTC
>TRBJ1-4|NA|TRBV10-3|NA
CAISEGGVGEKLFF
TGTGCCATCAGTGAGGGGGGCGTTGGTGAAAAACTGTTTTTT
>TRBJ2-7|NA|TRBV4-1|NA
CASSQQAGGIEQYF
TGCGCCAGCAGCCAACAAGCCGGGGGAATTGAGCAGTACTTC
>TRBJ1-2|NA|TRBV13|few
CASSFTGNMGSNYGYTF
TGTGCCAGCAGCTTTACAGGGAATATGGGGTCCAACTATGGCTACACCTTC
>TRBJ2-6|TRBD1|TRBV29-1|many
CSVLGQGAQGANVLTF
TGCAGCGTTCTGGGACAGGGGGCGCAAGGGGCCAACGTCCTGACTTTC
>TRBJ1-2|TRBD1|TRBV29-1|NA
CSVGQGAAGYTF
TGCAGCGTCGGACAGGGGGCGGCTGGCTACACCTTC
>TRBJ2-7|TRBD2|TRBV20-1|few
CSARGTSGVSGYEQYF
TGCAGTGCCCGGGGGACTAGCGGGGTCTCGGGCTACGAGCAGTACTTC
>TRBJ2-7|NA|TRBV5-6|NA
CASSFRNYEQYF
TGTGCCAGCAGCTTTCGGAATTACGAGCAGTACTTC
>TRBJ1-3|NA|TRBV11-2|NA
CASSLWARVYAISGNTIYF
TGTGCCAGCAGCTTATGGGCCAGGGTTTACGCAATCTCTGGAAACACCATATATTTT
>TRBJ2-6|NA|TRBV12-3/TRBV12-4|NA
CASSPLGGLPSGANVLTF
TGTGCCAGCAGCCCGCTGGGCGGCTTACCCTCTGGGGCCAACGTCCTGACTTTC
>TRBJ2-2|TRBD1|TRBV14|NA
CASSQGSTELFF
TGTGCCAGCTCACAGGGGTCGACGGAGCTGTTTTTT
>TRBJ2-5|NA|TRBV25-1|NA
CASSFSAEETQYF
TGTGCCAGCAGTTTCTCGGCGGAAGAGACCCAGTACTTC
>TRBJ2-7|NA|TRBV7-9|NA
CASSLAGGQNLYEQYF
TGTGCCAGCAGCTTAGCGGGGGGACAGAACCTCTACGAGCAGTACTTC
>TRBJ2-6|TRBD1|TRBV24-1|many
CATSDATGVGANVLTF
TGTGCCACCAGTGATGCCACAGGGGTTGGGGCCAACGTCCTGACTTTC
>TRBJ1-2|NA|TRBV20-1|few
CSARVLTGSRTAYGYTF
TGCAGTGCTAGAGTCCTCACAGGTTCCAGAACCGCCTATGGCTACACCTTC